This T cell receptor beta chain emerged from a study of blood T cell repertoires in COVID-19. Study overall: T cells, B-cell-depleted T cells, or PBMCs provided the cDNA or gDNA that served as material.

In the authors' workflow: Scientists estimated how many nucleated cells there were by amplifying reference gene primers. Repertoires were generated with immunoSEQ multiplex PCR, while TCRdb's copy carries only in-frame clones and drops some. The V and J calls and clone size were taken over from that table, and D and trimming were inferred from the DNA. The table lists around 200,000 clones, about 86% of them singletons. This CDR3 contains 15 residues. Per germline, CDR1 MDHEN and CDR2 SYDVKM. V lost 3 bases to trimming and J lost 1 base; unmatched junction nucleotides: 2. Ages ranged from roughly 18 to 100 years, with residence in about two dozen US areas. Participants' reported clinical history set cohort assignment.

This rearrangement joins TRBV28 to TRBJ2-3; 9 bases line up with TRBD2. The specimen was PBMCs or T cells enriched from blood (not recorded which). The receptor comes from a woman in her twenties or thirties who had been exposed to COVID-19. CDR3 protein: CASSFSSGGTDTQYF. The CDR3 DNA is TGTGCCAGCAGTTTTTCTAGCGGGGGCACAGATACGCAGTATTTT.